This T cell receptor (beta chain) was identified during a study of CD8 T cells in Susac syndrome. Trimming took 4 bases from V and 2 from J; bases not matched to a gene: 4. Germline lookup yields CDR1 SGHRS and CDR2 YFSETQ. This CDR3 has 14 amino acids. After extraction with the RNeasy kit, roughly 0.45 to 1 ug of the RNA was reverse transcribed using random hexamers. TCRdb itself ran the immunoSEQ multiplex PCR reads through MiXCR, one entry per CDR3 protein. The sample lists 160,000 or so distinct CDR3 sequences, 93% seen once, with 0.13% in the top ten. Sequencing targeted TCR beta in blood CD8+ and CD4+ T cells.

V gene TRBV5-1 combines with J gene TRBJ2-3; TRBD1 matches at 7 bases. Sample: CD4+ T cells from PBMCs. This TCR came from a human donor in good health. The CDR3 DNA follows: TGCGCCAGCAGCACAGGGGCTACCACAGATACGCAGTATTTT. It translates to CASSTGATTDTQYF.